This entry features one T cell receptor beta chain sequence. Its antigen is undetermined. This entry belongs to a study of radiotherapy plus CTLA-4 blockade in lung cancer. The protocol was immunoSEQ multiplex PCR, while the TCRdb copy is restricted to in-frame clones and leaves out a portion. The sample includes about 60,000 clones, more than 60% of them seen just once. Study conclusions and caveats: In blood, TCR clones derived from the tumor expanded after radiotherapy plus ipilimumab.

The sequences come from peripheral blood, collected from a patient treated with radiotherapy plus ipilimumab. The clonotype comes from a human donor with non-small cell lung cancer who had a partial response to radiotherapy plus ipilimumab.

The CDR3 nucleotides are TGTGCCAGCAAGCCGCCCCGAGCGGGGGGCCAAGAGACCCAGTACTTC. It codes for CASKPPRAGGQETQYF. The rearrangement links TRBV7-2 to TRBJ2-5; 9 positions match TRBD2. The germline V gene encodes CDR1 SGHTA and CDR2 FQGNSA. Trimming removed 7 bases from V and 1 base from J; junction bases left unmatched: 10. This CDR3 region has 16 residues.